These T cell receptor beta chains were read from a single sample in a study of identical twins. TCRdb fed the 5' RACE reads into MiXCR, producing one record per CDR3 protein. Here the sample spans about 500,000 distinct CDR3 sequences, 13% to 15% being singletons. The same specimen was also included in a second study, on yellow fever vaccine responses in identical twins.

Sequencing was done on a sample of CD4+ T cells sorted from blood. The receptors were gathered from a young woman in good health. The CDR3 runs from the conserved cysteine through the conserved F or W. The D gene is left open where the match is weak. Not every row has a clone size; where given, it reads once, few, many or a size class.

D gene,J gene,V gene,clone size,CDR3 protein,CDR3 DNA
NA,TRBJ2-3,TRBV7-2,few,CASSLAMIRADTQYF,TGTGCCAGCAGCTTAGCGATGATAAGGGCAGATACGCAGTATTTT
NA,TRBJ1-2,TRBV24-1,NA,CATSDPDRGYTF,TGTGCCACCAGTGACCCCGACAGGGGCTACACCTTC
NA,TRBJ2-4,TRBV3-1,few,CASSQDSGVVPKNIQYF,TGTGCCAGCAGCCAAGATTCCGGAGTAGTTCCCAAAAACATTCAGTACTTC
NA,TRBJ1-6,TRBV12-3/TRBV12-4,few,CASSEQGRAYNSPLHF,TGTGCCAGCAGCGAGCAGGGGAGGGCTTATAATTCACCCCTCCACTTT
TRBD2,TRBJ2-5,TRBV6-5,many,CASSLPQVAGEETQYF,TGTGCCAGCAGCTTACCTCAAGTAGCGGGAGAAGAGACCCAGTACTTC
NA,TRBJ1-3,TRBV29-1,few,CSVDEGSGNTIYF,TGCAGCGTTGATGAGGGTTCCGGAAACACCATATATTTT
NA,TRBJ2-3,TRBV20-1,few,CSARDRGRITDTQYF,TGCAGTGCTAGAGATCGAGGCAGGATCACAGATACGCAGTATTTT
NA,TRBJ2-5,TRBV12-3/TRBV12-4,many,CASSYRDGRTQYF,TGTGCCAGCAGTTACCGGGACGGACGAACCCAGTACTTC
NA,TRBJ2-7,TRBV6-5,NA,CASSYSGGREQYF,TGTGCCAGCAGTTACTCGGGGGGACGGGAGCAGTACTTC
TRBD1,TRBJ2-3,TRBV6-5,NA,CASSYSTGSDTQYF,TGTGCCAGCAGTTACTCGACAGGGTCGGATACGCAGTATTTT
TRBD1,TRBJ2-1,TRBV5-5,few,CASSPAGTGYNEQFF,TGTGCCAGCAGCCCCGCCGGGACAGGGTACAATGAGCAGTTCTTC
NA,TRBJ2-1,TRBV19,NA,CASSIEGLNTNEQFF,TGTGCCAGTAGTATCGAGGGACTCAATACGAATGAGCAGTTCTTC
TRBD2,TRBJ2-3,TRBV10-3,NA,CATTVQGLVGTDTQYF,TGTGCCACCACGGTTCAGGGACTAGTGGGCACAGATACGCAGTATTTT
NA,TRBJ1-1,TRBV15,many,CATSSTPGTEAFF,TGTGCCACCAGCAGTACACCGGGCACTGAAGCTTTCTTT
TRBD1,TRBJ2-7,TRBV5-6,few,CASSYTGGRQDEQYF,TGTGCCAGCAGCTACACAGGGGGCCGTCAAGACGAGCAGTACTTC
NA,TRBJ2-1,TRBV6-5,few,CASSYPSYNEQFF,TGTGCCAGCAGTTACCCTAGTTACAATGAGCAGTTCTTC
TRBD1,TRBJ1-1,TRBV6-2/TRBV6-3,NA,CASKDRRNTEAFF,TGTGCCAGCAAGGACAGGCGGAACACTGAAGCTTTCTTT
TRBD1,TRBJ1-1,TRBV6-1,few,CASSGTGTTRGNTEAFF,TGTGCCAGTAGCGGGACAGGGACAACAAGGGGGAACACTGAAGCTTTCTTT
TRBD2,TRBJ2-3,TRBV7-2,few,CASSLDGTSWADTQFF,TGTGCCAGCAGCTTAGACGGGACTAGCTGGGCAGATACGCAGTTTTTT
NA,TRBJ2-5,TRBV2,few,CASSEMYQETQYF,TGTGCCAGCAGTGAGATGTACCAAGAGACCCAGTACTTC
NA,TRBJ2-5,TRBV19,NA,CASSIRGDMSETQYF,TGTGCCAGTAGTATTCGCGGGGATATGTCAGAGACCCAGTACTTC
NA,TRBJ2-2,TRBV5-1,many,CASSSQGYTGELFF,TGTGCCAGCAGTTCCCAGGGGTACACCGGGGAGCTGTTTTTT
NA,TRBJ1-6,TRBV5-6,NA,CASSLGQAGSYNSPLHF,TGTGCCAGCAGCTTGGGGCAGGCGGGCTCCTATAATTCACCCCTCCACTTT
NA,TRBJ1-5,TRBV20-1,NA,CSARPEAGVNQPQHF,TGCAGTGCTAGACCCGAAGCTGGAGTCAATCAGCCCCAGCATTTT
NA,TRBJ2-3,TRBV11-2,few,CASSIGTKSTDTQYF,TGTGCCAGCAGCATCGGGACAAAGAGCACAGATACGCAGTATTTT
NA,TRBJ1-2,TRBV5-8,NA,CASRLIQGAGYTF,TGTGCCAGCAGGCTAATTCAGGGAGCTGGCTACACCTTC
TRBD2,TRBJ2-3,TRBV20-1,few,CSARLAGGRGLTDTQYF,TGCAGTGCTCGACTAGCGGGGGGAAGGGGTCTGACAGATACGCAGTATTTT
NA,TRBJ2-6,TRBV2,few,CASRFGANVLTF,TGTGCCAGCCGTTTTGGGGCCAACGTCCTGACTTTC
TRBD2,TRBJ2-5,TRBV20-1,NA,CSASPGTSGSETQYF,TGCAGTGCTAGCCCGGGGACTAGCGGGAGTGAGACCCAGTACTTC
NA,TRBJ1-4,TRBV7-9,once,CASSLEGWLEKLFF,TGTGCCAGCAGCTTAGAGGGTTGGCTTGAAAAACTGTTTTTT
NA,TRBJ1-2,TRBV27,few,CASRDGPNYGYTF,TGTGCCAGCCGGGACGGGCCTAACTATGGCTACACCTTC
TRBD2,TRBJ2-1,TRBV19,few,CASSPGLAATYNEQFF,TGTGCCAGTAGTCCGGGACTAGCGGCGACCTACAATGAGCAGTTCTTC
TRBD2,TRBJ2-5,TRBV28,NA,CASSPGGVRETQYF,TGTGCCAGCAGCCCCGGGGGGGTGAGAGAGACCCAGTACTTC
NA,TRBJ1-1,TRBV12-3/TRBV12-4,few,CASSTRFAEAFF,TGTGCCAGCAGTACTAGGTTCGCTGAAGCTTTCTTT
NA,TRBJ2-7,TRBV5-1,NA,CASSLVGLPSYEQYF,TGCGCCAGCAGCTTGGTAGGACTACCCTCCTACGAGCAGTACTTC
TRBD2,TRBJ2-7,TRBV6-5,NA,CASSYWTSGGTGEQYF,TGTGCCAGCAGTTACTGGACTAGCGGGGGGACGGGGGAGCAGTACTTC
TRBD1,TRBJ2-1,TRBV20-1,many,CSASGQSVYNEQFF,TGCAGTGCCTCGGGACAGTCCGTCTACAATGAGCAGTTCTTC
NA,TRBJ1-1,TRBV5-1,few,CASSSSGFNTEAFF,TGCGCCAGCAGCTCCTCCGGTTTCAACACTGAAGCTTTCTTT
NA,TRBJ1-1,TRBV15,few,CATSSAPVSEAFF,TGTGCCACCAGCAGCGCCCCGGTCTCCGAAGCTTTCTTT
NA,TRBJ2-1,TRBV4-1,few,CASSQDSRTNNEQFF,TGCGCCAGCAGCCAAGATTCAAGGACTAACAATGAGCAGTTCTTC
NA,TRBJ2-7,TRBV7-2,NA,CASSSLVAIYEQYF,TGTGCCAGCAGCTCATTAGTAGCTATCTACGAGCAGTACTTC
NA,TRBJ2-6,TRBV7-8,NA,CASTQRGGSKGGANVLTF,TGTGCCAGCACCCAAAGGGGGGGGAGTAAGGGTGGGGCCAACGTCCTGACTTTC
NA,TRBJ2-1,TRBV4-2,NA,CASSLDVVPSEQFF,TGTGCCAGCAGCCTTGATGTAGTTCCTAGTGAGCAGTTCTTC
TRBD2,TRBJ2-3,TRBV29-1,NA,CSATSGGTTDTQYF,TGCAGCGCCACTAGCGGGGGGACCACAGATACGCAGTATTTT
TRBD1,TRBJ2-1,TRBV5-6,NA,CASSLGQGINEQFF,TGTGCCAGCAGCTTGGGACAGGGTATCAATGAGCAGTTCTTC
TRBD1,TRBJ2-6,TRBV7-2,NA,CASSKRQGAGRANVLTF,TGTGCCAGCAGCAAACGACAGGGGGCGGGCAGGGCCAACGTCCTGACTTTC
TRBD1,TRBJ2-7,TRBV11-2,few,CASSFTAIGTGKTYEQYF,TGTGCCAGCAGCTTCACCGCGATAGGGACAGGGAAAACCTACGAGCAGTACTTC
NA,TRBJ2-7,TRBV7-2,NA,CASSLGEVSYEQYF,TGTGCCAGCAGCTTAGGAGAGGTCTCCTACGAGCAGTACTTC
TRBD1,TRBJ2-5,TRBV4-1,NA,CASSQGDRGNQETQYF,TGCGCCAGCAGCCAAGGCGACAGGGGGAACCAAGAGACCCAGTACTTC
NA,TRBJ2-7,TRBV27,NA,CASSRTRLTYEQYF,TGTGCCAGCAGCCGTACCCGACTGACCTACGAGCAGTACTTC
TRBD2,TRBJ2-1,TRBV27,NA,CASRTSGRGEQFF,TGTGCCAGCCGGACTAGCGGCCGGGGTGAGCAGTTCTTC
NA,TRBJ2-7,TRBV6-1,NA,CASSPYWDTYEQYF,TGTGCCAGCAGCCCATACTGGGACACATACGAGCAGTACTTC
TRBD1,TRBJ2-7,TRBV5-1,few,CASSDDPGQRDEQYF,TGCGCCAGCAGCGATGACCCGGGACAGCGCGACGAGCAGTACTTC
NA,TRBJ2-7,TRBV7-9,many,CASSPGLTDRRTYEQYF,TGTGCCAGCAGCCCGGGACTCACGGACCGTCGCACCTACGAGCAGTACTTC
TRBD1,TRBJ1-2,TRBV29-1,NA,CSAPGQGNYGYTF,TGCAGCGCTCCGGGACAGGGGAACTATGGCTACACCTTC
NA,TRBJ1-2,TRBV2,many,CAINFGYTF,TGTGCCATTAATTTTGGCTACACCTTC
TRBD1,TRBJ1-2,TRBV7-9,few,CASSPTTGGGGYGYTF,TGTGCCAGCAGCCCGACAACAGGGGGCGGAGGCTATGGCTACACCTTC